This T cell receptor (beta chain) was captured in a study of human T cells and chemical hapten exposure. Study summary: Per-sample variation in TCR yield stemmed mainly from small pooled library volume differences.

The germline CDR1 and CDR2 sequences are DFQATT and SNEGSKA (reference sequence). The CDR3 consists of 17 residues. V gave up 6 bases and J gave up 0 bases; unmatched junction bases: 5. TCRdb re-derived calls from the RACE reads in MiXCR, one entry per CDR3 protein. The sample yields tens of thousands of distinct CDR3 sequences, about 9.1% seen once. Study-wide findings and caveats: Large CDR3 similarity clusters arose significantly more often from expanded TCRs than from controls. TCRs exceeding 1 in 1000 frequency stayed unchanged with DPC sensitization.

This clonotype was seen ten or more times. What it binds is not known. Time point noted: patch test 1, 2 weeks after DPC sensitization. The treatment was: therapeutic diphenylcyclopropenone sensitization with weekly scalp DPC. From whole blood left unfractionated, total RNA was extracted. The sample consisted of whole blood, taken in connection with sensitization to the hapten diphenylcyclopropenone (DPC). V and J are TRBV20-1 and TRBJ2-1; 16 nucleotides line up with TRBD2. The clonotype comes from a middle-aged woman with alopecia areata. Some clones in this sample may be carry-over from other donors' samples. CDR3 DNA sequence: TGCAGTGCCCCCGGGACTAGCGGGGGGGACTCCTACAATGAGCAGTTCTTC. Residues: CSAPGTSGGDSYNEQFF.